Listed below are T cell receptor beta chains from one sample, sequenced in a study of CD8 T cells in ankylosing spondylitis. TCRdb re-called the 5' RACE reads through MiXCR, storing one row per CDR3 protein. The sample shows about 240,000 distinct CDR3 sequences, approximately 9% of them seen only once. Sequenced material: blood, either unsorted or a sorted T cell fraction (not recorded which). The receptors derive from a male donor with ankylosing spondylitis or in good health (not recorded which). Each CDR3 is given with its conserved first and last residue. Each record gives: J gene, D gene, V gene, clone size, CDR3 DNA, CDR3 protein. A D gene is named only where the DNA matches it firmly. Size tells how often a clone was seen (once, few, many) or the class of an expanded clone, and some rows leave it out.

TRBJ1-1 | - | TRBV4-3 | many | TGCGCCAGCAGCCAAGTGGTGGGCAGGGGCACTTTGAACACTGAAGCTTTCTTT | CASSQVVGRGTLNTEAFF
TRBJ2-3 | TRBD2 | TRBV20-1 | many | TGCAGTGCTCCGTCAAGACTAGCGGGGGTAGATACGCAGTATTTT | CSAPSRLAGVDTQYF
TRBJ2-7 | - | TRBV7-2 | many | TGTGCCAGCAGCTTAGAGGTAGCGGTCTACGAGCAGTACTTC | CASSLEVAVYEQYF
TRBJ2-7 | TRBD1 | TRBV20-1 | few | TGCAGTGCTAGAGGCGCAACCTCGGCCGGGACAGGGGGCGTATATTATAGGTCCTACGAGCAGTACTTC | CSARGATSAGTGGVYYRSYEQYF
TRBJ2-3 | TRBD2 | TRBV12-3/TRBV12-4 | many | TGTGCCAGCAGCGTAGCGGGGAGCACAGATACGCAGTATTTT | CASSVAGSTDTQYF
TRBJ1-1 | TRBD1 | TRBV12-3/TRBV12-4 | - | TGTGCCAGCAGTTGGAGACAGGGGGCTGAAGCTTTCTTT | CASSWRQGAEAFF
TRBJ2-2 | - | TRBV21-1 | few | TGTGCCAGCAGCAAGGCGATAGGGGCAAACACCGGGGAGCTGTTTTTT | CASSKAIGANTGELFF
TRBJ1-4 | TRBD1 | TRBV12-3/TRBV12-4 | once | TGTGCCAGCAGTTTATCCGGGACAGGGGGGGAAATACTGTTTTTT | CASSLSGTGGEILFF
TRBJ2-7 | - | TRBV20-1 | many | TGCAGTGCTAGACCCCCAGCCAGGGGGGCAAGCGAGCAGTACTTC | CSARPPARGASEQYF
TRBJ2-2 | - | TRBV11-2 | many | TGTGCCAGCAGTCGGACTCGGAGCCCCGGGGAGCTGTTTTTT | CASSRTRSPGELFF
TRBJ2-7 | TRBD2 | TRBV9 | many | TGTGCCAGCAGCGTAGGCCCCGGGACTAGCGGGGGATCCTACGAGCAGTACTTC | CASSVGPGTSGGSYEQYF
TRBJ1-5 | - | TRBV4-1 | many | TGCGCCAGCAGCCAAGGCGGCCATCCTAGCAATCAGCCCCAGCATTTT | CASSQGGHPSNQPQHF
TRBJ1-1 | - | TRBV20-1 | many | TGCAGTGCCGGGGCGGGAATCGAAGCTTTCTTT | CSAGAGIEAFF
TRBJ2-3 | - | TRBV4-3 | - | TGCGCCAGCAGCCAAGATATCGGGACCCCCACAGATACGCAGTATTTT | CASSQDIGTPTDTQYF
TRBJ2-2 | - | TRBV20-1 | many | TGCAGTGCCCAGCCGAGTGGGAGGCCCCTGGCCACCGGGGAGCTGTTTTTT | CSAQPSGRPLATGELFF
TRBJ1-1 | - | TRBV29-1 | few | TGCAGCGTTGCAGTAGGGAGCGGAGCTGAAGCTTTCTTT | CSVAVGSGAEAFF
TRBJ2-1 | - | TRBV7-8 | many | TGTGCCAGCAGCCCACGGGACAACTACAATGAGCAGTTCTTC | CASSPRDNYNEQFF
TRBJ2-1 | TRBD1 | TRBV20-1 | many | TGCAGTGCTCCGTCACGGGACAGGGGGAACAATGAGCAGTTCTTC | CSAPSRDRGNNEQFF
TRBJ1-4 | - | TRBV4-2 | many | TGTGCCAGCAGCCAAGATCTACAAAAACTGTTTTTT | CASSQDLQKLFF
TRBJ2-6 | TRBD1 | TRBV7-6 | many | TGTGCCAGCAGCTTTTCACAGGGGAACTCTGGGGCCAACGTCCTGACTTTC | CASSFSQGNSGANVLTF
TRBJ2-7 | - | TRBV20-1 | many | TGCAGTGCTTCACCCGACTGGCGGCCTTCCTACGAGCAGTACTTC | CSASPDWRPSYEQYF
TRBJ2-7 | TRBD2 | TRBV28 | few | TGTGCCAGCAGTTTTTCTCTAGCGGGGGCCTCCTACGAGCAGTACTTC | CASSFSLAGASYEQYF
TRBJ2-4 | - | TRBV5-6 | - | TGTGCCAGCGGCCCCGTCGCAGCCGCAGACATTCAGTACTTC | CASGPVAAADIQYF
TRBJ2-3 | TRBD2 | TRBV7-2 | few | TGTGCCAGCAGCCACCTAGCGGGGGGGCAGACAGATACGCAGTATTTT | CASSHLAGGQTDTQYF
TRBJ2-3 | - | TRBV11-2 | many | TGTGCCAGCAGCTTAGATGTAGAAGCGGGCGGAAGGGGTACGCAGTATTTT | CASSLDVEAGGRGTQYF
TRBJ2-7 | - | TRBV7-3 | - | TGTGCCAGCAGCCAACACGGGGGAGAATCCTACGAGCAGTACTTC | CASSQHGGESYEQYF
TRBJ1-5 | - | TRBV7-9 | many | TGTGCCAGCAGCTTATTTCCTCCCAATCAGCCCCAGCATTTT | CASSLFPPNQPQHF
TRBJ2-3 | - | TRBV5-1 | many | TGCGCCAGCAGCTTGGACGGGAATACAGATACGCAGTATTTT | CASSLDGNTDTQYF
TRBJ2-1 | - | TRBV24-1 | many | TGTGCCACCGGGAGTAGCAAGTACAATGAGCAGTTCTTC | CATGSSKYNEQFF
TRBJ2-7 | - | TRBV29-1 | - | TGCAGCGTGGGGTTCGGAGGCTATTCCTACGAGCAGTACTTC | CSVGFGGYSYEQYF
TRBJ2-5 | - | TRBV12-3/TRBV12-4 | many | TGTGCCAGCAGTATACCAGGGGCTCAAGAGACCCAGTACTTC | CASSIPGAQETQYF
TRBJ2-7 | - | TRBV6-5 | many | TGTGCCAGCAGTAACGGAGTGGAGCAGTACTTC | CASSNGVEQYF
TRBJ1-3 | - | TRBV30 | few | TGTGCCTGGAGCCGTACCGGGACAACTGGAAACACCATATATTTT | CAWSRTGTTGNTIYF
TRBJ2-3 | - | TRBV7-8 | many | TGTGCCAGCAGCTTAGGTCTAGCTGAGCTCAGAACGCAGTATTTT | CASSLGLAELRTQYF
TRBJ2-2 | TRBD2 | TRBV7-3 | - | TGTGCCAGCAGCTTACGAGGGCGAGCTAGCGGGAGCGCCGGGGAGCTGTTTTTT | CASSLRGRASGSAGELFF
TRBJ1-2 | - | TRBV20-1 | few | TGCTCGGGGGGCCATGGCTACACCTTC | CSGGHGYTF
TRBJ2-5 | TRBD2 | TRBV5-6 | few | TGTGCCAGCAGACGCTATAGCGGGGGCCAAGAGACCCAGTACTTC | CASRRYSGGQETQYF
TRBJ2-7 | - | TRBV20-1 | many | TGCAGTGCTGGCCTGGGACCTGCGGGCTACGAGCAGTACTTC | CSAGLGPAGYEQYF
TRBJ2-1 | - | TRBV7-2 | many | TGTGCCAGCAGCTTAAGGGCTAGCAATGAGCAGTTCTTC | CASSLRASNEQFF
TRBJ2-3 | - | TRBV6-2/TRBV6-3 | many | TGTGCCAGCAGTTACTCGACTATGGCTCCCACAGATACGCAGTATTTT | CASSYSTMAPTDTQYF
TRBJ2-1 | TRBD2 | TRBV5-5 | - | TGTGCCAGCAGCCGAACAGCGGGAGATGTTAATGAGCAGTTCTTC | CASSRTAGDVNEQFF
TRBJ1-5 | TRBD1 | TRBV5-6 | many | TGTGCCAGCAACCGTCAGGGGGCCTTTCAGCCCCAGCATTTT | CASNRQGAFQPQHF
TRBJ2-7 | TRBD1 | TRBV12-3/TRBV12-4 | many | TGTGCCAGCAGCGAGACAGGGGCAGGGTACGAGCAGTACTTC | CASSETGAGYEQYF
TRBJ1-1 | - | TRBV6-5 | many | TGTGCCAGCAGTTACAAGGCCCCGGAGGGCACTGAAGCTTTCTTT | CASSYKAPEGTEAFF